One TCR beta chain is described in this entry. The antigen remains undetermined. This entry is derived from a study of cytomegalovirus exposure and HLA in healthy donors. Study-level results: The classifier reportedly diagnosed cytomegalovirus status with high specificity and sensitivity. Analyzed later, association rates of TCRs varied across HLA loci, with DRB1 most and HLA-C fewest.

The CDR3 loop spans 17 amino acids. The germline V gene has CDR1 SGHNT and CDR2 YYREEE (reference sequence). Trimming cost V 0 bases and J 5 bases; bases outside gene matches: 7. These donors counted as nominally healthy when sampled, but unrecorded immune exposures were likely. The study did not record CMV serostatus for this donor. It was with 60 Vbeta and 13 Jbeta primers that the PCR ran. TCRdb keeps only in-frame clones here, not all; method: immunoSEQ multiplex PCR. The sample carries around 130,000 clones, around 72% recorded once. The source is a human donor in good health. The sample consisted of PBMCs. V and J are TRBV5-4 and TRBJ2-5; 13 bases are a match to TRBD2. Here the CDR3 reads CASSLGGTSGVSETQYF. The DNA for the CDR3 is TGTGCCAGCAGCTTGGGGGGGACTAGCGGGGTCTCGGAGACCCAGTACTTC.